A single sample is the source of the 2 T cell receptor beta chains below, sequenced in a study of T cell responses to AZD1222 COVID-19 vaccine. The assay was immunoSEQ multiplex PCR, and TCRdb's table has in-frame clones only and misses some. Among approximately 120,000 clones listed, approximately 88% were seen once. The starting material was peripheral blood, obtained on day 0 of AZD1222 vaccination. The receptors stem from an adult in good health.

The rearrangement links TRBV5-1 to TRBJ2-1, with D perhaps TRBD1 (8 bases). Germline loops: CDR1 SGHRS, CDR2 YFSETQ. Trimming stripped 1 base from V and 9 bases from J, with 14 bases between. CDR3 length: 14 amino acids. CDR3 DNA: TGCGCCAGCAGCTTGACAGGGGGGGAGTTTGAGCAGTTCTTC. It specifies CASSLTGGEFEQFF. Combining the CDR3 with reference TRBV5-1 and TRBJ2-1 gives the whole variable domain KAGVTQTPRYLIKTRGQQVTLSCSPISGHRSVSWYQQTPGQGLQFLFEYFSETQRNKGNFPGRFSGRQFSNSRSEMNVSTLELGDSALYLCASSLTGGEFEQFFGPGTRLTVL.

The CDR3 region is CASSLEGGPYAGELFF. The CDR3, as DNA: TGCGCCAGCAGCTTGGAAGGGGGGCCCTACGCCGGGGAGCTGTTTTTT. J is TRBJ2-2 and V is TRBV5-1; either TRBD1 or TRBD2 may fit D (6 bases each). The germline V and J ends were trimmed by 0 bases and 6 bases, with 15 bases remaining between them. The length of the CDR3 is 16 residues. Germline CDR1 and CDR2: SGHRS and YFSETQ.